This is a list of T cell receptor beta chains from one sample in a study of blood T cell repertoires in COVID-19. Repertoires were generated with immunoSEQ multiplex PCR, while TCRdb's copy carries only in-frame clones and drops some. The sample has over 250,000 clones, less than 85% seen once; the top ten hold roughly 1.6%. The source material was peripheral blood. These receptors came from a human donor with COVID-19, enrolled during active disease. The donor label of this sample is uncertain. The CDR3 runs from the conserved cysteine through the conserved F or W. A D gene is named only where the DNA matches it firmly. Size tells how often a clone was seen (once, few, many) or the class of an expanded clone, and some rows leave it out.

CDR3: CASSEPLRQGSRGRGFYEQFF
DNA: TGTGCCAGCAGTGAGCCGTTGAGACAGGGATCCCGAGGGAGAGGGTTCTATGAGCAGTTCTTC
V: TRBV2
J: TRBJ2-1
size: .
D: TRBD1

CDR3: CASNPRGASGPVPTVQFF
DNA: TGCGCCAGCAACCCTAGGGGGGCTAGCGGGCCAGTCCCAACAGTGCAGTTCTTC
V: TRBV4-1
J: TRBJ2-1
size: .
D: TRBD2

CDR3: CASSQNRDTEAFF
DNA: TGTGCCAGCAGCCAAAACAGGGACACTGAAGCTTTCTTT
V: TRBV11-2
J: TRBJ1-1
size: once
D: .

CDR3: CASSFQGRETQYF
DNA: TGTGCCAGCAGCTTCCAGGGTAGGGAGACCCAGTACTTC
V: TRBV28
J: TRBJ2-5
size: .
D: .

CDR3: CASSQDRGGVVGGYTF
DNA: TGCGCCAGCAGCCAAGATAGGGGAGGGGTCGTGGGTGGCTACACCTTC
V: TRBV4-3
J: TRBJ1-2
size: .
D: .

CDR3: CASSQSPSQPQHF
DNA: TGTGCCAGCAGCCAAAGTCCGAGTCAGCCCCAGCATTTT
V: TRBV3-1/TRBV3-2
J: TRBJ1-5
size: few
D: .

CDR3: CASSHGQGTSYEQYF
DNA: TGTGCCAGCAGCCACGGACAGGGGACCTCCTACGAGCAGTACTTC
V: TRBV27
J: TRBJ2-7
size: .
D: TRBD1

CDR3: CASSTGLNNEQFF
DNA: TGTGCCAGCAGCACGGGACTAAACAATGAGCAGTTCTTC
V: TRBV11-3
J: TRBJ2-1
size: .
D: TRBD2

CDR3: CASSLRVRANTEAFF
DNA: TGTGCCAGCAGCTTACGAGTCCGAGCCAACACTGAAGCTTTCTTT
V: TRBV7-8
J: TRBJ1-1
size: .
D: .

CDR3: CASSPPIQTVYEQYF
DNA: TGTGCCAGCTCACCACCAATTCAGACAGTCTACGAGCAGTACTTC
V: TRBV18
J: TRBJ2-7
size: .
D: .

CDR3: CASSEGATTNEKLFF
DNA: TGTGCCAGCAGTGAGGGGGCGACAACTAATGAAAAACTGTTTTTT
V: TRBV2
J: TRBJ1-4
size: .
D: .

CDR3: CASSMGQALATDTQYF
DNA: TGTGCCAGTAGTATGGGACAGGCCCTCGCCACAGATACGCAGTATTTT
V: TRBV19
J: TRBJ2-3
size: .
D: TRBD1

CDR3: CASSALAGTYEQYF
DNA: TGTGCCAGCAGCGCCCTAGCGGGTACCTACGAGCAGTACTTC
V: TRBV9
J: TRBJ2-7
size: few
D: TRBD2

CDR3: CAQGFHEDNEQFF
DNA: TGTGCACAGGGTTTTCATGAGGACAATGAGCAGTTCTTC
V: TRBV30
J: TRBJ2-1
size: .
D: .

CDR3: CASSLDQMNTGELFF
DNA: TGCGCCAGCAGCTTGGACCAGATGAACACCGGGGAGCTGTTTTTT
V: TRBV5-1
J: TRBJ2-2
size: once
D: .

CDR3: CASSLGSGRRYNEQFF
DNA: TGTGCCAGCAGCTTAGGTAGCGGGAGACGGTACAATGAGCAGTTCTTC
V: TRBV11-3
J: TRBJ2-1
size: .
D: TRBD2

CDR3: CASSYTSASNEQFF
DNA: TGTGCCAGCAGTTACACCAGCGCGAGCAATGAGCAGTTCTTC
V: TRBV6-5
J: TRBJ2-1
size: .
D: .

CDR3: CASGLMTRSGNTIYF
DNA: TGTGCCAGCGGACTTATGACGCGCTCTGGAAACACCATATATTTT
V: TRBV28
J: TRBJ1-3
size: .
D: .

CDR3: CASRPWREEYNEQFF
DNA: TGTGCCAGCAGGCCTTGGCGGGAGGAGTACAATGAGCAGTTCTTC
V: TRBV6-5
J: TRBJ2-1
size: .
D: TRBD2

CDR3: CAWIEAGREKLFF
DNA: TGTGCCTGGATTGAGGCAGGGCGGGAAAAACTGTTTTTT
V: TRBV30
J: TRBJ1-4
size: .
D: .

CDR3: CASSQGQGANTGELFF
DNA: TGCGCCAGCAGCCAGGGACAGGGGGCGAACACCGGGGAGCTGTTTTTT
V: TRBV4-1
J: TRBJ2-2
size: .
D: TRBD1

CDR3: CASSLGQGAGTEAFF
DNA: TGTGCCAGCAGCTTAGGACAGGGGGCGGGTACTGAAGCTTTCTTT
V: TRBV7-9
J: TRBJ1-1
size: .
D: TRBD1

CDR3: CATSRDKGRGLFF
DNA: TGTGCCACCAGCAGAGATAAGGGGAGGGGTCTGTTTTTT
V: TRBV15
J: TRBJ1-4
size: .
D: .

CDR3: CASSDSTGAGELFF
DNA: TGTGCCAGCAGTGATTCTACCGGGGCCGGGGAGCTGTTTTTT
V: TRBV2
J: TRBJ2-2
size: .
D: .

CDR3: CASSFRLAGEETQYF
DNA: TGTGCCAGCAGCTTCCGACTAGCGGGAGAAGAGACCCAGTACTTC
V: TRBV5-4
J: TRBJ2-5
size: .
D: TRBD2

CDR3: CASSNDINQPQHF
DNA: TGTGCCAGTAGTAATGACATTAATCAGCCCCAGCATTTT
V: TRBV19
J: TRBJ1-5
size: .
D: .

CDR3: CAGRVGEKLFF
DNA: TGTGCCGGGAGGGTGGGCGAAAAACTGTTTTTT
V: TRBV28
J: TRBJ1-4
size: few
D: .

CDR3: CASSKQGTQETQYF
DNA: TGTGCCAGTAGTAAACAGGGGACCCAAGAGACCCAGTACTTC
V: TRBV19
J: TRBJ2-5
size: .
D: TRBD1

CDR3: CASSAWGGAEQYF
DNA: TGTGCCAGCAGTGCATGGGGGGGGGCCGAGCAGTACTTC
V: TRBV2
J: TRBJ2-7
size: .
D: .

CDR3: CASSQVPGDGYGYTF
DNA: TGTGCCAGCAGCCAAGTACCAGGGGACGGCTATGGCTACACCTTC
V: TRBV3-1/TRBV3-2
J: TRBJ1-2
size: .
D: .

CDR3: CASSRDLVNTEAFF
DNA: TGTGCCAGCAGCCGGGACTTAGTGAACACTGAAGCTTTCTTT
V: TRBV9
J: TRBJ1-1
size: .
D: .

CDR3: CASSPVGENEQFF
DNA: TGTGCCAGCAGCCCCGTCGGAGAGAATGAGCAGTTCTTC
V: TRBV9
J: TRBJ2-1
size: .
D: .

CDR3: CASSVSSGSYQETQYF
DNA: TGTGCCAGCAGCGTCTCGAGCGGATCGTACCAAGAGACCCAGTACTTC
V: TRBV9
J: TRBJ2-5
size: .
D: .

CDR3: CASSLPSGSPEQYF
DNA: TGTGCCAGCAGCTTACCTAGCGGGAGCCCCGAGCAGTACTTC
V: TRBV7-2
J: TRBJ2-7
size: .
D: TRBD2

CDR3: CASSLVAGSDTQYF
DNA: TGCGCCAGCAGCTTGGTAGCGGGGTCAGATACGCAGTATTTT
V: TRBV5-1
J: TRBJ2-3
size: .
D: TRBD2

CDR3: CASSIGTGGWSTDTQYF
DNA: TGTGCCAGTAGTATCGGGACAGGCGGTTGGTCCACAGATACGCAGTATTTT
V: TRBV19
J: TRBJ2-3
size: .
D: TRBD1

CDR3: CASSRGTYEQYF
DNA: TGTGCCAGCAGCCGCGGGACCTACGAGCAGTACTTC
V: TRBV28
J: TRBJ2-7
size: .
D: .

CDR3: CASSLRSQGDTEAFF
DNA: TGTGCCAGCAGTTTGAGGTCCCAGGGGGACACTGAAGCTTTCTTT
V: TRBV27
J: TRBJ1-1
size: .
D: TRBD1